This is a list of T cell receptor beta chains from one sample in a study of shared clonotypes between healthy human individuals. Sequenced by immunoSEQ multiplex PCR; TCRdb stores in-frame clones only, minus some. The sample includes about 490,000 clones, over 65% of them seen just once. The sequencing sample was made of PBMCs. Source of these receptors: a woman in her thirties or forties in good health. Some clones in this sample may be carry-over from other donors' samples. CDR3s include the opening cysteine and the closing phenylalanine or tryptophan. A D gene is named only where the DNA matches it firmly. The listing skips clone size in some rows; elsewhere it reads once, few, many or a size class.

few	-	TRBV6-1	TRBJ1-1	CASSEQPNTEAFF	TGTGCCAGCAGTGAACAGCCGAACACTGAAGCTTTCTTT
-	TRBD1	TRBV19	TRBJ1-5	CASSMTTGTGIGQPQHF	TGTGCCAGTAGTATGACAACCGGGACAGGCATCGGTCAGCCCCAGCATTTT
-	TRBD2	TRBV6-9	TRBJ2-3	CASSRGSGYKADTQYF	TGTGCCAGCAGTCGAGGTAGCGGGTATAAGGCAGATACGCAGTATTTT
-	-	TRBV4-3	TRBJ2-2	CASSQGVSAYTGELFF	TGCGCCAGCAGCCAAGGCGTGAGCGCTTACACCGGGGAGCTGTTTTTT
-	TRBD1	TRBV15	TRBJ2-1	CATSRDRVSGQTGDQFF	TGTGCCACCAGCAGGGACAGGGTCTCCGGACAAACAGGGGATCAGTTCTTC
few	-	TRBV5-4	TRBJ2-3	CASSGAETDTQYF	TGTGCCAGCAGTGGGGCCGAAACAGATACGCAGTATTTT
few	-	TRBV27	TRBJ2-7	CASSYSYRVYEQYF	TGTGCCAGCAGTTATTCCTACAGGGTCTACGAGCAGTACTTC
-	TRBD1	TRBV15	TRBJ2-5	CATSPWTGGVGETQYF	TGTGCCACCAGCCCGTGGACAGGGGGGGTGGGAGAGACCCAGTACTTC
-	-	TRBV7-6	TRBJ1-1	CASSQGQNTEAFF	TGTGCCAGCAGCCAAGGACAAAACACTGAAGCTTTCTTT
-	-	TRBV7-2	TRBJ2-3	CASSSQPSDTQYF	TGTGCCAGCAGCTCACAACCCTCAGATACGCAGTATTTT
-	TRBD2	TRBV11-2	TRBJ2-1	CASSFSGRPLHEQFF	TGTGCCAGCAGCTTTAGCGGGAGGCCCCTCCATGAGCAGTTCTTC
-	TRBD1	TRBV11-2	TRBJ2-3	CAAAPGQGTDTQYF	TGTGCCGCAGCGCCGGGACAGGGAACAGATACGCAGTATTTT
once	-	TRBV4-1	TRBJ2-7	CASSQYRVSYEQYF	TGCGCCAGCAGCCAATACAGGGTCTCCTACGAGCAGTACTTC
-	TRBD2	TRBV28	TRBJ2-3	CASSRTSGRAQADTQYF	TGTGCCAGCAGTCGGACTAGCGGGAGGGCCCAAGCAGATACGCAGTATTTT
-	-	TRBV28	TRBJ2-3	CASTADPSTDTQYF	TGTGCCAGCACCGCGGACCCTAGCACAGATACGCAGTATTTT
-	TRBD1	TRBV2	TRBJ1-1	CASSPPGGQGNTEAFF	TGTGCCAGCAGTCCCCCCGGCGGACAGGGGAACACTGAAGCTTTCTTT
-	-	TRBV9	TRBJ2-1	CASSVGYGSLYNEQFF	TGTGCCAGCAGCGTAGGGTACGGGAGCTTGTACAATGAGCAGTTCTTC
once	TRBD1	TRBV27	TRBJ2-2	CASSLGPGQVTGELFF	TGTGCCAGCAGTTTAGGCCCCGGACAGGTCACCGGGGAGCTGTTTTTT
once	TRBD1	TRBV4-1	TRBJ2-7	CASSLGTGLYEQYF	TGCGCCAGCAGCCTGGGGACAGGGCTCTACGAGCAGTACTTC
-	-	TRBV7-7	TRBJ2-7	CASSLAARDEDEQYF	TGTGCTAGCAGCTTAGCAGCCAGGGACGAAGACGAGCAGTACTTC
-	TRBD2	TRBV6-4	TRBJ2-1	CASSGGLAADEQFF	TGTGCCAGCAGTGGAGGGCTAGCGGCCGATGAGCAGTTCTTC
-	-	TRBV7-2	TRBJ1-1	CASSPSMGNTEAFF	TGTGCCAGCAGCCCCTCGATGGGGAACACTGAAGCTTTCTTT
-	-	TRBV9	TRBJ2-7	CASSVAPQYYEQYF	TGTGCCAGCAGCGTAGCCCCTCAATACTACGAGCAGTACTTC
-	TRBD2	TRBV7-7	TRBJ2-1	CASSYRREVPNEQFF	TGTGCCAGCAGTTACAGGCGGGAGGTTCCCAATGAGCAGTTCTTC
-	-	TRBV18	TRBJ2-3	CASSPLGAGNTDTQYF	TGTGCCAGCTCACCACTGGGGGCAGGAAACACAGATACGCAGTATTTT
-	TRBD1	TRBV4-3	TRBJ1-1	CASSPRQGLNTEAFF	TGCGCCAGCAGCCCGCGACAGGGCTTGAACACTGAAGCTTTCTTT
-	-	TRBV18	TRBJ1-1	CASLPNRDTEAFF	TGTGCCAGCCTCCCGAACAGGGACACTGAAGCTTTCTTT
-	-	TRBV6-6	TRBJ1-1	CASRYRARDTEAFF	TGTGCCAGCAGATACAGGGCGAGGGACACTGAAGCTTTCTTT
-	-	TRBV6-1	TRBJ1-5	CASSELAVWGNQPQHF	TGTGCCAGCAGTGAATTAGCGGTTTGGGGCAATCAGCCCCAGCATTTT
-	TRBD1	TRBV5-1	TRBJ2-1	CASSLTMGQLNEQFF	TGCGCCAGCAGCTTGACCATGGGACAGTTGAATGAGCAGTTCTTC
-	-	TRBV19	TRBJ1-6	CASSMDSHSSPLHF	TGTGCCAGTAGTATGGACAGCCATAGTTCACCCCTCCACTTT
-	-	TRBV28	TRBJ2-1	CASTDPNYNEQFF	TGTGCCAGCACCGACCCAAACTACAATGAGCAGTTCTTC